This T cell receptor beta chain emerged from a study of shared clonotypes between healthy human individuals. Study-level results: Clonotypes shared by all four donors outscored non-shared clonotypes in generation probability.

A note on this clone: No antigen is known for it. Different DNA sequences within this sample yield the same CDR3.

Sequencing was performed with immunoSEQ multiplex PCR; in TCRdb, only in-frame clones are kept and a portion is missing. The sample consists of a few million clones, less than 95% of them appearing once. HIV-negative, healthy adults without recent acute infections or vaccinations were the donors. Partitioning of CD4+ cells yielded a CD45RA+ naive subset and a CD45RA-negative memory subset. Trimming cost V 3 bases and J 3 bases, with 12 bases left between them. Germline CDR1 reads SGHTA; CDR2 reads FQGTGA. This CDR3 spans 15 amino acids. The V and J genes are TRBV7-3 and TRBJ2-1; maybe TRBD2 (6 bases). This TCR was sampled from a man aged 18 to 35 in good health. Some clones in this sample may be carry-over from other donors' samples. Sequenced material: naive CD4+ T cells from PBMCs. Subset of the sample: CD45RA+ positively selected. As DNA, the CDR3 is TGTGCCAGCAGCTTTAGCGGAACGCTCTACAATGAGCAGTTCTTC. Translation gives CASSFSGTLYNEQFF. Drawing the rest from reference TRBV7-3 and TRBJ2-1, the complete variable domain is GAGVSQTPSNKVTEKGKYVELRCDPISGHTALYWYRQSLGQGPEFLIYFQGTGAADDSGLPNDRFFAVRPEGSVSTLKIQRTERGDSAVYLCASSFSGTLYNEQFFGPGTRLTVL.